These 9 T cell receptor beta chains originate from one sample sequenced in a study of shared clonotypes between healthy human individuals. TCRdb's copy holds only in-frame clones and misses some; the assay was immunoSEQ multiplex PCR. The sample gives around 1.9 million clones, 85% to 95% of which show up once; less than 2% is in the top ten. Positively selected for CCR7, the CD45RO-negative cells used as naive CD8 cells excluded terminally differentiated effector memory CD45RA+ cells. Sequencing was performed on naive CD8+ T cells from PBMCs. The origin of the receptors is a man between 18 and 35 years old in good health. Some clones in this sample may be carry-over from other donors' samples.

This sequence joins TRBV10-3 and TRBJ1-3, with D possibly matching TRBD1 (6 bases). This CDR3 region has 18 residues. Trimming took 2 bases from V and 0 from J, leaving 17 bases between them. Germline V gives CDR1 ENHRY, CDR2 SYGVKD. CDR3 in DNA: TGTGCCATCAGTGAGAGGGACACCACAACCCGCTCTGGAAACACCATATATTTT. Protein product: CAISERDTTTRSGNTIYF.

In DNA form, the CDR3 reads TGCGCCAGCAGTTCGAGGGAGGGCGGGTACGAGCAGTACTTC. Encoded protein: CASSSREGGYEQYF. The chain employs TRBV10-2 and TRBJ2-7, with 7 bases fitting TRBD2. After removal of 5 bases from V and 4 bases from J, the junction contained 8 bases not matched to a gene. This CDR3 has 14 residues. Per the germline V gene, CDR1 is WSHSY and CDR2 is SAAADI.

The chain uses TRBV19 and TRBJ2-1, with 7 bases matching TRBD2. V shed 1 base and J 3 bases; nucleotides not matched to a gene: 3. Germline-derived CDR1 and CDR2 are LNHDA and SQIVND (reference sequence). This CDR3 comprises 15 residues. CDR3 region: CASSIVLAFYNEQFF. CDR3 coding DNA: TGTGCCAGTAGTATAGTACTAGCGTTCTACAATGAGCAGTTCTTC.

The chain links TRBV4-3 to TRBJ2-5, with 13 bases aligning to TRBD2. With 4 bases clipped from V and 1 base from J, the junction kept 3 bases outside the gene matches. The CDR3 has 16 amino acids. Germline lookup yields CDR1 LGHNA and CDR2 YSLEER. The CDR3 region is CASSRRLAGGQETQYF. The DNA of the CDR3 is TGCGCCAGCAGCCGCCGACTAGCGGGAGGCCAAGAGACCCAGTACTTC.

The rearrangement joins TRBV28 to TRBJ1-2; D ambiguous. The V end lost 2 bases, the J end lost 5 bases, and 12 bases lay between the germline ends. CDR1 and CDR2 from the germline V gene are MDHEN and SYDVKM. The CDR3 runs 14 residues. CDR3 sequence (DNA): TGTGCCAGCAGTTTAAAAAGGAGCTTGTATGGCTACACCTTC. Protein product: CASSLKRSLYGYTF.

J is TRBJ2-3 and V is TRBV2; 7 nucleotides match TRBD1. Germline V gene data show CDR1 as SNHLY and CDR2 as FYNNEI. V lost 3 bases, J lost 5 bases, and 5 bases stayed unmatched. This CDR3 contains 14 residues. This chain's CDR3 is CASSDAGGGDTQYF. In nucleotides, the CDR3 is TGTGCCAGCAGTGATGCAGGGGGTGGAGATACGCAGTATTTT.

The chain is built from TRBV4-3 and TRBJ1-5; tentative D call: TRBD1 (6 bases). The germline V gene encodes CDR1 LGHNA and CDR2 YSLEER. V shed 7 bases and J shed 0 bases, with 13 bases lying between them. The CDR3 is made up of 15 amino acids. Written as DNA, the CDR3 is TGCGCCAGCAAGGGGGATGTCTTTAGCAATCAGCCCCAGCATTTT. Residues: CASKGDVFSNQPQHF.

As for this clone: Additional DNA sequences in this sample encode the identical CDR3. The CDR3 loop is CASSFSGNTEAFF. CDR3 nucleotide sequence: TGTGCCAGCAGTTTTTCAGGGAACACTGAAGCTTTCTTT. The chain couples TRBV28 to TRBJ1-1, with no clear D. Germline loops: CDR1 MDHEN, CDR2 SYDVKM. Deletions cut 3 bases from V and 1 base from J, with 6 bases between. There are 13 residues in the CDR3.

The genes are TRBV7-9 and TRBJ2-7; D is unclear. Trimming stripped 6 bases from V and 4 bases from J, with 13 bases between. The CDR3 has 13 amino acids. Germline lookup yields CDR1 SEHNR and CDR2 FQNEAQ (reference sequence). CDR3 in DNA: TGTGCCAGCAGGTCCCTCCCCCGGTACGAGCAGTACTTC. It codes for CASRSLPRYEQYF. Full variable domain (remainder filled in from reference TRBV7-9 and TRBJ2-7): DTGVSQNPRHKITKRGQNVTFRCDPISEHNRLYWYRQTLGQGPEFLTYFQNEAQLEKSRLLSDRFSAERPKGSFSTLEIQRTEQGDSAMYLCASRSLPRYEQYFGPGTRLTVT.